The 17 T cell receptor beta chains below were found in one sample sequenced in a study of T cells in women clearing cervical HPV infection. TCRdb's copy holds only in-frame clones and misses some; the assay was immunoSEQ multiplex PCR. Here the sample table reports roughly 25,000 clones. Input material: blood buffy coat. The receptors stem from a woman aged 18 to 75 with a cervical HPV16 infection that either progressed to CIN3+ or cleared (not recorded which).

The chain's CDR3 is CSAALRGNTGELFF. The sequenced CDR3 bases are TGCAGTGCTGCCTTGCGTGGGAACACCGGGGAG. The chain joins TRBV20-1 to TRBJ2-2, with D unresolved. The read ends 3 residues early relative to the CDR3; the germline J gene fills the gap. Germline V gives CDR1 DFQATT, CDR2 SNEGSKA (reference sequence). Deletions cut 5 bases from V and 1 base from J, with 11 bases between. CDR3 size: 14 residues.

Comments on this clone: The read comes to an end 3 residues before the CDR3 does, leaving the germline J gene to fill in the end. The chain combines TRBV7-3 with TRBJ1-2; TRBD1 might be the D (6 bases). Germline-derived CDR1 and CDR2 are SGHTA and FQGTGA. The CDR3 is 12 residues long. CDR3 residues: CASSTGGGDYTF. The CDR3 bases that were read are TGTGCCAGCAGCACTGGAGGGGGTGAC. Using reference TRBV7-3 and TRBJ1-2 for the parts outside the CDR3, the full variable domain is GAGVSQTPSNKVTEKGKYVELRCDPISGHTALYWYRQSLGQGPEFLIYFQGTGAADDSGLPNDRFFAVRPEGSVSTLKIQRTERGDSAVYLCASSTGGGDYTFGSGTRLTVV.

The CDR3 reads CASSRDRNTEAFF. The sequenced CDR3 bases are TGTGCCAGCAGCAGGGACAGGAACACTGAA. The chain uses TRBV7-2 and TRBJ1-1; 7 bases fit TRBD1. Read data end 3 residues before the CDR3 end; the end is taken from the germline J gene. J lost 1 base, V lost 5 bases, and 1 base had no gene match. There are 13 residues in the CDR3. CDR1 SGHTA and CDR2 FQGNSA come from the germline V gene.

A note on this clone: The read terminates 3 residues before the CDR3 end, so the remaining end is supplied by the germline J gene. The chain joins TRBV19 to TRBJ2-4; 8 bases align to TRBD1. The CDR3 is made up of 13 amino acids. Looked up from germline, CDR1 is LNHDA and CDR2 is SQIVND (reference sequence). The J segment lost 6 bases and the V segment lost 10 bases, leaving 8 bases of the junction unmatched. CDR3 DNA, as far as it was read: TGTGCCACATCCAGGGGGCAGGGAAACATT. It encodes CATSRGQGNI. In full, the CDR3 reads CATSRGQGNIQYF.

CDR3 protein: CASSDSGGTYYGYTF. The CDR3 bases that were read are TGTGCCAGCAGTGATTCGGGGGGCACTTACTATGGC. V and J are TRBV6-1 and TRBJ1-2; D might be TRBD1 (6 bases). The read ends 3 residues shy of where the CDR3 ends; the end is completed using the germline J gene. V was clipped by 3 bases and J by 3 bases, with 14 bases between them. The CDR3 extends over 15 amino acids. Per germline, CDR1 MNHNS and CDR2 SASEGT.

On this clone: The read ends 3 residues early relative to the CDR3; the germline J gene fills the gap. The chain carries TRBV10-1 and TRBJ2-7, with a tentative D call TRBD2 (6 bases). The CDR3 is made up of 15 amino acids. Germline CDR1 is WNHNN and CDR2 is SYGVQD (reference sequence). Trimming took 4 bases from V and 6 from J, leaving 19 bases between them. Incomplete CDR3 DNA: TGCGCCAGCAGTGCGCACGACCGGGGACTCGTCGAG. Its translation: CASSAHDRGLVE. Given in full, the CDR3 is CASSAHDRGLVEQYF.

Regarding this clone: Sequencing ends 3 residues short of the CDR3 end; the germline J gene provides the rest. The gene calls are TRBV7-2 and TRBJ1-1; unclear D gene. CDR3 length equals 13 residues. The V end was cut by 3 bases, the J end by 2 bases, with 7 bases between. Germline V gives CDR1 SGHTA, CDR2 FQGNSA. The sequenced CDR3 bases are TGTGCCAGCAGCTTCTCAGGAAACACTGAA. Translating it yields CASSFSGNTE. Given in full, the CDR3 is CASSFSGNTEAFF.

Of note for this clone: Read sequence stops 3 residues before the CDR3 end, and the germline J gene provides the missing end. This chain connects TRBV7-9 to TRBJ1-2; D remains ambiguous. Germline loops: CDR1 SEHNR, CDR2 FQNEAQ (reference sequence). This CDR3 is built from 14 residues. This CDR3 reads CASSSPSTLNDYTF. CDR3 DNA (partial): TGTGCCAGCAGCTCACCAAGCACTCTCAATGAC.

Concerning this clone itself: Read coverage stops 3 residues before the CDR3 terminus; the germline J gene supplies the remainder. V is TRBV20-1 and J is TRBJ2-2; TRBD1 aligns across 7 bases. The V segment lost 5 bases and the J segment 4 bases; nucleotides outside the gene matches: 13. Germline values: CDR1 DFQATT, CDR2 SNEGSKA (reference sequence). The length of the CDR3 is 16 residues. Incomplete CDR3 DNA: TGCAGTGCTGCCCCATTCTGGGCAGGGGGCACCGGGGAG. It codes for CSAAPFWAGGTGE. Given in full, the CDR3 is CSAAPFWAGGTGELFF.

As concerns this clone: The missing CDR3 end, 3 residues past where the read stops, is filled in from the germline J gene. J is TRBJ2-5 and V is TRBV5-1, with 9 bases lining up with TRBD1. This CDR3 is built from 16 residues. J gave up 2 bases and V 3 bases, and 8 bases lay outside the gene matches. From germline, CDR1 is SGHRS and CDR2 YFSETQ. The CDR3 sequence is CASSSWDRAIQETQYF. The CDR3 DNA, read in part, is TGCGCCAGCAGCTCTTGGGACAGGGCGATTCAAGAGACC.

Concerning this clone itself: The CDR3 end falls 3 residues outside the read, so it is completed with the germline J gene. The chain uses TRBV12-5 and TRBJ2-5, with D tentatively TRBD2 (6 bases). The CDR3 consists of 13 residues. With 6 bases removed from V and 5 bases from J, the gap between germline ends came to 13 bases. Germline CDR1 LGHNT, CDR2 FRNRAP. CDR3 protein: CASGQTSLETQYF. CDR3 DNA, as far as it was read: TGTGCTAGTGGCCAGACTAGTCTCGAGACC.

Points on this clone: The read terminates 3 residues ahead of where the CDR3 ends, so the germline J gene completes it. The chain has TRBV30 and TRBJ2-5; 7 nucleotides agree with TRBD1. This CDR3 spans 12 amino acids. Germline CDR1 reads GTSNPN; CDR2 reads SVGIG (reference sequence). With 5 bases clipped from V and 5 bases from J, the junction kept 5 bases outside the gene matches. Here the CDR3 reads CAWGTVLETQYF. The sequenced part of the CDR3 DNA is TGTGCCTGGGGGACAGTGCTGGAGACC.

A note on this clone: The read gets to within 3 residues of the CDR3 end, and the germline J gene fills in the rest. V is TRBV7-6 and J is TRBJ2-2, with 9 bases lining up with TRBD1. The CDR3 has 16 amino acids. The germline V gene encodes CDR1 SGHVS and CDR2 FNYEAQ. CDR3 loop: CASSLTSDRGNSPLFF. The DNA read from the CDR3 is TGTGCCAGCAGCCTAACAAGCGACAGGGGGAACTCACCG.

A remark on this clone: The observed sequence ends 3 residues before the CDR3 terminus, with the missing tail filled in from the germline J gene. The chain joins TRBV5-1 to TRBJ2-3; 7 bases match TRBD2. This CDR3 comprises 16 residues. Germline CDR1 and CDR2: SGHRS and YFSETQ. The CDR3 is CASSLMASGGQETQYF. CDR3 bases read: TGCGCCAGCAGCTTGATGGCTAGCGGAGGCCAAGAGACG.

As for this clone: The CDR3 end lies 3 residues beyond the end of the read and is filled in from the germline J gene. The chain recombines TRBV11-1 with TRBJ2-7; 10 nucleotides agree with TRBD2. The CDR3 length is 14 residues. The germline V gene encodes CDR1 SGHAT and CDR2 FQDESV (reference sequence). With 5 bases clipped from V and 3 bases from J, the junction kept 4 bases outside the gene matches. The sequenced CDR3 bases are TGTGCCAGCAGCCTGCAGCGGGAGGGCTACGAG. It specifies CASSLQREGYE. The complete CDR3 protein is CASSLQREGYEQYF.

In regard to this clone: The observed sequence ends 3 residues before the CDR3 terminus, with the missing tail filled in from the germline J gene. This chain joins TRBV19 and TRBJ2-1; 8 bases map to TRBD2. Trimming removed 6 bases from V and 9 bases from J; junction bases left unmatched: 22. This CDR3 is 18 amino acids long. Germline values: CDR1 LNHDA, CDR2 SQIVND (reference sequence). Here the CDR3 reads CASSPSGLGGSWLGEQFF. CDR3 DNA, as far as it was read: TGTGCCAGTAGCCCTAGCGGGCTTGGGGGATCTTGGTTGGGTGAG. Variable domain in full (rest from reference TRBV19 and TRBJ2-1): DGGITQSPKYLFRKEGQNVTLSCEQNLNHDAMYWYRQDPGQGLRLIYYSQIVNDFQKGDIAEGYSVSREKKESFPLTVTSAQKNPTAFYLCASSPSGLGGSWLGEQFFGPGTRLTVL.

As regards this clone: Read coverage stops 3 residues before the CDR3 terminus; the germline J gene supplies the remainder. This chain connects TRBV2 to TRBJ2-2; 9 nucleotides align to TRBD1. The V and J ends lost 6 bases and 3 bases, in that order; junction bases with no gene match: 5. The length of the CDR3 is 15 residues. Germline assignment: CDR1 SNHLY and CDR2 FYNNEI. Incomplete CDR3 DNA: TGTGCCAGCAGGGGACAGGGCCGGGACACCGGGGAG. Encoded protein: CASRGQGRDTGE. The whole CDR3 protein reads CASRGQGRDTGELFF.